This TCR beta chain was profiled in a study of PD-L1 blockade in urothelial cancer. Overall study context: Males with bladder-origin urothelial cancer made up about 85% of the roughly 30 patients. A median blood sample held approximately 140,000 T cells and 75,000 to 85,000 unique TCRs. The study's findings and limits: Blood clones associated with the tumor expanded more at 3 weeks in durable-benefit patients.

Produced via immunoSEQ multiplex PCR; TCRdb's table is partial and in-frame only. Of 130,000 or so clones in the sample, roughly 84% were seen once. Time point noted: pretreatment peripheral blood. CDR3 length equals 13 residues. The J segment lost 5 bases and the V segment lost 6 bases, leaving 5 bases of the junction unmatched. Germline CDR1 and CDR2: SNHLY and FYNNEI. Comments on this clone: Its antigen is as yet unknown.

The clonotype originates from a man aged 50 to 60 with urothelial cancer. Here the sequenced sample was PBMCs, taken around atezolizumab (anti-PD-L1) treatment. The V gene is TRBV2, the J gene TRBJ2-7, with 9 bases fitting TRBD1. The CDR3 region has the DNA TGTGCCAGCAGCACGGACAGGGGAAACGAGCAGTACTTC. Translated: CASSTDRGNEQYF.